A single sample gave rise to the 21 T cell receptor beta chains below, sequenced in a study of blood T cell repertoires in COVID-19. Clones were sequenced by immunoSEQ multiplex PCR, and TCRdb holds only the in-frame ones, with some missing. The sample yields approximately 440,000 clones, around 87% seen once. Sequencing was carried out using PBMCs or T cells enriched from blood (not recorded which). The receptor set was obtained from a woman under 30 who had recovered from COVID-19.

The chain recombines TRBV19 with TRBJ1-1; 7 bases match TRBD1. The length of the CDR3 is 12 residues. V lost 5 bases to trimming and J lost 8 bases; unmatched junction nucleotides: 5. Looked up from germline, CDR1 is LNHDA and CDR2 is SQIVND (reference sequence). CDR3 sequence (DNA): TGTGCCAGTAGTTACAGGGGTGGGGAAGCTTTCTTT. Translation: CASSYRGGEAFF.

The rearrangement uses TRBV5-1 and TRBJ2-5; 9 nucleotides agree with TRBD2. With 4 bases clipped from V and 1 base from J, the junction kept 14 bases outside the gene matches. Germline V CDR1 and CDR2: SGHRS, YFSETQ. The CDR3 sequence is 18 residues long. CDR3: CASSPAPGAGGLQETQYF. CDR3 bases: TGCGCCAGCAGCCCTGCCCCAGGAGCGGGGGGCCTCCAAGAGACCCAGTACTTC. The entire variable domain, with the rest obtained from reference TRBV5-1 and TRBJ2-5, is as follows: KAGVTQTPRYLIKTRGQQVTLSCSPISGHRSVSWYQQTPGQGLQFLFEYFSETQRNKGNFPGRFSGRQFSNSRSEMNVSTLELGDSALYLCASSPAPGAGGLQETQYFGPGTRLLVL.

The J gene is TRBJ2-1, the V gene TRBV30, with D possibly being TRBD1 (7 bases). The CDR3 has 12 amino acids. The germline V gene has CDR1 GTSNPN and CDR2 SVGIG (reference sequence). The V and J ends lost 4 bases and 8 bases respectively, with 12 bases between them. This CDR3 reads CAWTGGGDEQFF. DNA for the CDR3: TGTGCCTGGACAGGAGGGGGCGATGAGCAGTTCTTC. Supplemented by reference TRBV30 and TRBJ2-1, the full variable domain reads SQTIHQWPATLVQPVGSPLSLECTVEGTSNPNLYWYRQAAGRGLQLLFYSVGIGQISSEVPQNLSASRPQDRQFILSSKKLLLSDSGFYLCAWTGGGDEQFFGPGTRLTVL.

The V gene is TRBV7-6, the J gene TRBJ2-2; TRBD2 agrees at 12 bases. The V gene end was trimmed by 2 bases and the J gene end by 5 bases; junction bases not matched to a gene: 6. The CDR3 totals 17 residues. Germline loops: CDR1 SGHVS, CDR2 FNYEAQ. Here the CDR3 DNA reads TGTGCCAGCAGCTTACTAGCGGGGGGGCCTTCGACCGGGGAGCTGTTTTTT. Amino acids: CASSLLAGGPSTGELFF.

CDR3 coding DNA: TGTGCCAGTAGTACTCTCACCGGACGCGGAGGGGCGGCCGACGCAACTAATGAAAAACTGTTTTTT. Protein: CASSTLTGRGGAADATNEKLFF. This chain joins TRBV19 and TRBJ1-4; TRBD1 might be the D (5 bases). This CDR3 region has 22 residues. The V and J ends lost 4 bases and 0 bases respectively, with 30 bases between them. From germline, CDR1 is LNHDA and CDR2 SQIVND (reference sequence).

The rearrangement links TRBV6-5 to TRBJ2-7; TRBD1 is a possible D gene (6 bases). The CDR3 runs to 14 residues. V gave up 6 bases and J gave up 7 bases, with 19 bases separating them. The germline gives CDR1 MNHEY, CDR2 SVGAGI. The CDR3 protein is CASSFDGQSEEQYF. The CDR3 DNA reads as TGTGCCAGCAGCTTTGATGGACAGTCCGAAGAGCAGTACTTC.

V and J are TRBV24-1 and TRBJ1-2; 7 bases map to TRBD1. The trim removed 9 bases at V and 2 bases at J, leaving 11 bases unmatched. This CDR3 is built from 15 residues. Germline V lookup: CDR1 KGHDR, CDR2 SFDVKD. The CDR3 is CATPSRDSLNYGYTF. As DNA, the CDR3 is TGTGCCACCCCCTCCAGGGACAGCCTCAACTATGGCTACACCTTC.

The chain couples TRBV11-2 to TRBJ2-1, with D possibly TRBD1 on 6 matching bases. This CDR3 has 14 residues. Germline V gene lookup returns CDR1 SGHAT and CDR2 FQNNGV. Trimming removed 5 bases at V and 8 bases at J, with 16 bases between. The CDR3 DNA sequence: TGTGCCAGCAGCGAGGACAGTTGGGAATATGAGCAGTTCTTC. Its protein product is CASSEDSWEYEQFF.

This clone was seen a few times. The chain has TRBV28 and TRBJ2-7, with TRBD2 as a possible D gene (6 bases). The CDR3 totals 12 residues. Germline CDR1 is MDHEN and CDR2 is SYDVKM. Trimming left V 9 bases short and J 3 bases short, with 12 bases between. The CDR3 sequence is CASQGGDYEQYF. CDR3 nucleotides: TGTGCCAGTCAGGGAGGCGACTACGAGCAGTACTTC.

This chain connects TRBV30 to TRBJ1-4; D not certain. This CDR3 has 15 residues. CDR1 and CDR2 (germline): GTSNPN, SVGIG (reference sequence). The V end lost 2 bases, the J end lost 2 bases, and 12 bases lay between the germline ends. The CDR3: CAWSPPRGTNEKLFF. The CDR3 region has the DNA TGTGCCTGGAGTCCCCCCCGGGGTACTAATGAAAAACTGTTTTTT.

This chain joins TRBV7-9 and TRBJ2-3; TRBD2 agrees at 8 bases. V trimming: 6 bases; J trimming: 1 base; junction bases outside the gene matches: 6. This CDR3 has 15 amino acids. Germline assignment: CDR1 SEHNR and CDR2 FQNEAQ (reference sequence). CDR3 residues: CASSPGGPGTDTQYF. The CDR3 bases are TGTGCCAGCAGTCCGGGGGGGCCGGGCACAGATACGCAGTATTTT.

The chain has TRBV2 and TRBJ1-2; TRBD1 is a possible D gene (5 bases). The CDR3 extends over 14 amino acids. Germline V gene data show CDR1 as SNHLY and CDR2 as FYNNEI. V was clipped by 2 bases and J by 4 bases, with 11 bases between them. CDR3 loop: CASSELGVSYGYTF. CDR3 in DNA: TGTGCCAGCAGTGAACTAGGGGTTAGCTATGGCTACACCTTC.

Comment on this clone: The same CDR3 is also encoded by other DNA sequences in this sample. The V call is TRBV12-3 or TRBV12-4, the J call TRBJ1-2; no clear D gene. The CDR3 contains 13 residues. Trimming removed 3 bases from V and 4 bases from J, with 9 bases in between. In nucleotides, the CDR3 is TGTGCCAGCAGTTTGGGGAGAGCCTATGGCTACACCTTC. It codes for CASSLGRAYGYTF.

The chain couples TRBV3-1 (or the pseudogene TRBV3-2) to TRBJ2-6; weak D call: TRBD1 (6 bases). V lost 4 bases, J lost 4 bases, and 11 bases lay in between. This CDR3 contains 15 residues. Germline CDR1 LGHDT, CDR2 YNNKEL (reference sequence). The CDR3 DNA reads TGTGCCAGCAGCCCCCAGGGGTACGGGGCCAACGTCCTGACTTTC. Protein product: CASSPQGYGANVLTF.

This chain links TRBV6-1 with TRBJ2-3; 12 nucleotides align to TRBD1. The CDR3 spans 17 residues. The junction had 13 bases not matched to a gene; V was cut back by 1 base and J by 11 bases. Germline V gene lookup returns CDR1 MNHNS and CDR2 SASEGT. The CDR3 is CASSEGSIRDRGPRQYF. The CDR3, as DNA: TGTGCCAGCAGTGAAGGAAGCATTAGGGACAGGGGGCCTCGGCAGTATTTT.

In DNA form, the CDR3 reads TGTGCCAGCAGCTTCCCCGGGTTCGACACTGAAGCTTTCTTT. Protein sequence: CASSFPGFDTEAFF. The chain employs TRBV7-9 and TRBJ1-1; no clear D. Germline V lookup: CDR1 SEHNR, CDR2 FQNEAQ (reference sequence). Trimming cost V 3 bases and J 3 bases, with 11 bases left between them. This CDR3 region has 14 residues.

This chain connects TRBV7-6 to TRBJ2-7; the D gene is possibly TRBD2 (6 bases). Germline-derived CDR1 and CDR2 are SGHVS and FNYEAQ. V lost 1 base to trimming and J lost 1 base, with 11 bases between them. The CDR3 runs to 15 residues. CDR3 DNA: TGTGCCAGCAGCTTAGAGGAGGGAACGTCCTACGAGCAGTACTTC. It is translated as CASSLEEGTSYEQYF.

This rearrangement joins TRBV30 to TRBJ2-7, with 8 bases fitting TRBD1. The junction had 4 bases not matched to a gene; V was cut back by 3 bases and J by 0 bases. The CDR3 loop spans 14 amino acids. Germline CDR1 GTSNPN, CDR2 SVGIG (reference sequence). CDR3 region: CAWSPDRVSYEQYF. The CDR3 region has the DNA TGTGCCTGGAGCCCGGACAGGGTCTCCTACGAGCAGTACTTC.

The chain links TRBV30 to TRBJ2-3; 12 bases align to TRBD2. CDR3 length: 16 amino acids. J gave up 3 bases and V 3 bases, and 7 bases lay outside the gene matches. Looked up from germline, CDR1 is GTSNPN and CDR2 is SVGIG (reference sequence). The CDR3 region has the DNA TGTGCCTGGAGCCCGCCGACTAGCGGGGGTACAGATACGCAGTATTTT. Encoded protein: CAWSPPTSGGTDTQYF. Together with reference TRBV30 and TRBJ2-3, the CDR3 gives the full variable domain: SQTIHQWPATLVQPVGSPLSLECTVEGTSNPNLYWYRQAAGRGLQLLFYSVGIGQISSEVPQNLSASRPQDRQFILSSKKLLLSDSGFYLCAWSPPTSGGTDTQYFGPGTRLTVL.

The chain employs TRBV19 and TRBJ1-3; 8 bases are shared with TRBD1. The trim removed 7 bases at V and 1 base at J, leaving 9 bases unmatched. Germline CDR1 reads LNHDA; CDR2 reads SQIVND (reference sequence). The CDR3 has 16 residues. For the CDR3, the DNA is TGTGCCAGTACCTCGACAGGGGAGATTTCTGGAAACACCATATATTTT. Encoded protein: CASTSTGEISGNTIYF. The full variable domain, its missing parts supplied by reference TRBV19 and TRBJ1-3, is DGGITQSPKYLFRKEGQNVTLSCEQNLNHDAMYWYRQDPGQGLRLIYYSQIVNDFQKGDIAEGYSVSREKKESFPLTVTSAQKNPTAFYLCASTSTGEISGNTIYFGEGSWLTVV.

The CDR3 here is CASTPLRDGEAFF. DNA for the CDR3: TGTGCCAGCACCCCCTTACGGGATGGTGAAGCTTTCTTT. This chain uses TRBV2 with TRBJ1-1; no definite D call. V lost 7 bases and J 7 bases, leaving 16 bases between the germline ends. The CDR3 is 13 amino acids. CDR1 is SNHLY and CDR2 is FYNNEI in the germline V gene.